This passage covers 8 T cell receptor beta chains from one sample sequenced in a study of blood T cell repertoires in COVID-19. The repertoire was sequenced with immunoSEQ multiplex PCR; TCRdb's copy has only in-frame clones and lacks some. The top ten hold around 9.8% of the sample, which has approximately 80,000 clones, less than 90% seen once. Sequences were obtained from peripheral blood. The receptors originated from a human donor in a cohort sampled during active COVID-19.

V is TRBV29-1 and J is TRBJ1-2, with D uncertain. There are 10 residues in the CDR3. V was pared by 5 bases and J by 8 bases, with 9 bases between. Germline loops: CDR1 SQVTM, CDR2 ANQGSEA. Here the CDR3 DNA reads TGCAGCGTTTTCACGGGAGGCTACACCTTC. Its protein product is CSVFTGGYTF.

This clone was seen more than once but under ten times. The chain recombines TRBV7-8 with TRBJ2-3, with 8 bases lining up with TRBD1. Losses at the gene ends were 0 bases for V and 1 base for J; bases not matched to a gene: 9. CDR3 length: 18 residues. Germline V CDR1 and CDR2: SGHVS, FQNEAQ. The CDR3 here is CASSLASTGARGTDTQYF. The CDR3 nucleotides read TGTGCCAGCAGCTTAGCCTCGACAGGGGCCCGCGGCACAGATACGCAGTATTTT. Drawing the rest from reference TRBV7-8 and TRBJ2-3, the complete variable domain is GAGVSQSPRYKVAKRGQDVALRCDPISGHVSLFWYQQALGQGPEFLTYFQNEAQLDKSGLPSDRFFAERPEGSVSTLKIQRTQQEDSAVYLCASSLASTGARGTDTQYFGPGTRLTVL.

This chain joins TRBV6-2 or TRBV6-3 and TRBJ2-5; D is possibly TRBD2 (6 bases). The V gene's germline CDR1 is MNHEY and CDR2 SVGEGT. There are 15 residues in the CDR3. V was clipped by 4 bases and J by 7 bases, with 19 bases between them. The CDR3 DNA follows: TGTGCCAGCAGTTTTGGGAGCGGGCGAACGGGGACCCAGTACTTC. Its translation is CASSFGSGRTGTQYF.

The genes are TRBV7-2 and TRBJ2-7; tentatively, D is TRBD2 (5 bases). V lost 4 bases and J 0 bases, leaving 16 bases between the germline ends. This CDR3 contains 16 residues. Germline CDR1 and CDR2: SGHTA and FQGNSA. CDR3 sequence (DNA): TGTGCCAGCAGCTACTTTGGACTTTCTAGCTCCTACGAGCAGTACTTC. Amino acids: CASSYFGLSSSYEQYF.

V usage is TRBV3-1 (or the pseudogene TRBV3-2) and J usage is TRBJ1-6, with 8 positions matching TRBD1. V trimming: 4 bases; J trimming: 9 bases; junction bases outside the gene matches: 14. Germline CDR1 and CDR2: LGHDT and YNNKEL (reference sequence). This CDR3 is built from 17 residues. The CDR3 region is CASSPPATGVRSSPLHF. CDR3 DNA: TGTGCCAGCAGCCCGCCGGCGACAGGGGTTCGTAGTTCACCCCTCCACTTT.

The chain uses TRBV18 and TRBJ2-3; a possible D gene is TRBD2 (8 bases). Trimming shortened V by 4 bases and J by 5 bases, and 16 bases separated the two germline ends. Germline V gives CDR1 KGHSH, CDR2 LQKENI. This CDR3 has 15 residues. The CDR3 region has the DNA TGTGCCAGCTCACTTTCCGGGAGGGGGCTAGATACGCAGTATTTT. Its protein is CASSLSGRGLDTQYF. The full variable domain, its missing parts supplied by reference TRBV18 and TRBJ2-3, is NAGVMQNPRHLVRRRGQEARLRCSPMKGHSHVYWYRQLPEEGLKFMVYLQKENIIDESGMPKERFSAEFPKEGPSILRIQQVVRGDSAAYFCASSLSGRGLDTQYFGPGTRLTVL.

The chain is built from TRBV7-7 and TRBJ2-5; 9 positions agree with TRBD2. The junction had 4 bases not matched to a gene; V was cut back by 3 bases and J by 2 bases. Per germline, CDR1 SSHAT and CDR2 FNYEAQ (reference sequence). The CDR3 extends over 15 amino acids. Here the CDR3 DNA reads TGTGCCAGCAGCTTCGCGGGAGGGCGGCAAGAGACCCAGTACTTC. Its translation: CASSFAGGRQETQYF.

The rearrangement uses TRBV5-1 and TRBJ2-3, with TRBD2 matching over 10 bases. CDR3 size: 15 residues. Germline CDR1 SGHRS, CDR2 YFSETQ. J gave up 1 base and V 5 bases, and 4 bases lay outside the gene matches. CDR3 loop: CASSAGTSGTDTQYF. The CDR3 coding sequence is TGCGCCAGCAGTGCCGGGACTAGCGGCACAGATACGCAGTATTTT.